These 18 T cell receptor beta chains came from one sample sequenced in a study of molecular identifiers for immune sequencing clone quantification. A single record per CDR3 protein comes from TCRdb applying MiXCR to the PCR reads. The profile covers around 480,000 distinct CDR3 sequences, with roughly 26% appearing a single time and around 0.8% taken by the ten largest. Sequenced: naive CD8+ T cells from blood, with Jurkat cell RNA spiked in. Specified subset: FACS-sorted CD8+CD4-CCR7+CD45RA+ naive T cells. The receptors shown here come from a human donor in good health. Some libraries in this study had Jurkat cell RNA spiked in.

This clonotype was detected many times. The gene calls are TRBV7-6 and TRBJ2-3; 9 nucleotides agree with TRBD2. The CDR3 covers 16 residues. Germline V gene data show CDR1 as SGHVS and CDR2 as FNYEAQ. The V gene end was trimmed by 2 bases and the J gene end by 0 bases; junction bases not matched to a gene: 3. Here the CDR3 reads CASSLITSGSTDTQYF. CDR3 coding DNA: TGTGCCAGCAGCTTAATAACTAGCGGGAGCACAGATACGCAGTATTTT. Variable domain in full (rest from reference TRBV7-6 and TRBJ2-3): GAGVSQSPRYKVTKRGQDVALRCDPISGHVSLYWYRQALGQGPEFLTYFNYEAQQDKSGLPNDRFSAERPEGSISTLTIQRTEQRDSAMYRCASSLITSGSTDTQYFGPGTRLTVL.

The chain uses TRBV12-3 or TRBV12-4 and TRBJ1-5; D is perhaps TRBD1 (5 bases). Trimming pared 9 bases from V and 3 bases from J, leaving 9 bases between. This CDR3 is built from 12 residues. The CDR3 protein is CASRGPNQPQHF. The CDR3 DNA reads as TGTGCCAGTCGGGGCCCCAATCAGCCCCAGCATTTT.

This clonotype was found a few times. The rearrangement uses TRBV21-1 and TRBJ1-5; no check of the table's D call, TRBD1, against the DNA was made. TRBV21-1 is a known pseudogene. The CDR3 runs to 18 residues. CDR3 nucleotides: TGTGCCAGCAGCAAAGTCGTATTAGGTGGCGGCGTCAATCAGCCCCAGCATTTT. Translation gives CASSKVVLGGGVNQPQHF.

The J gene is TRBJ2-7, the V gene TRBV7-9, with 10 bases fitting TRBD1. V trimming: 2 bases; J trimming: 5 bases; junction bases outside the gene matches: 3. Germline loops: CDR1 SEHNR, CDR2 FQNEAQ (reference sequence). This CDR3 is built from 14 residues. CDR3 sequence: CASSLQGQGNEQYF. The DNA for the CDR3 is TGTGCCAGCAGCTTACAGGGACAGGGGAACGAGCAGTACTTC.

This clonotype was seen a handful of times. The chain recombines TRBV12-5 with TRBJ2-1, with 8 bases matching TRBD2. The V gene's germline CDR1 is LGHNT and CDR2 FRNRAP. This CDR3 is 13 amino acids long. Losses at the gene ends were 4 bases for V and 10 bases for J; bases not matched to a gene: 6. The CDR3 reads CASGSDSGNEQFF. The CDR3 DNA is TGTGCTAGTGGTTCCGATAGCGGGAACGAGCAGTTCTTC.

This clonotype was seen ten or more times. V usage is TRBV7-9 and J usage is TRBJ2-7; TRBD1 matches 9 bases. The CDR3 has 15 residues. The germline CDR1 and CDR2 sequences are SEHNR and FQNEAQ (reference sequence). The J segment lost 6 bases and the V segment lost 6 bases, leaving 12 bases of the junction unmatched. DNA for the CDR3: TGTGCCAGCAGAGCCCCTGGGACAGGGTCGGGCGAGCAGTACTTC. The encoded protein is CASRAPGTGSGEQYF.

With regard to this clonotype: At one of its ends the junction is not consistent with the germline gene, which may arise from a read error. The chain links TRBV27 to TRBJ1-5, with TRBD1 matching 7 bases. This CDR3 has 15 residues. Germline lookup yields CDR1 MNHEY and CDR2 SMNVEV (reference sequence). The CDR3 sequence is CASSPHRGGNQLQHF. In nucleotides, the CDR3 is TGTGCCAGCAGTCCCCACAGGGGCGGCAATCAGCTCCAGCATTTT.

The rearrangement joins TRBV11-2 to TRBJ1-1, with a possible D match to TRBD1 (6 bases). V gave up 3 bases and J gave up 7 bases, with 15 bases separating them. The germline CDR1 and CDR2 sequences are SGHAT and FQNNGV. The CDR3 has 14 residues. The CDR3: CASSLGAPRSEAFF. CDR3 sequence (DNA): TGTGCCAGCAGCTTGGGGGCCCCACGTAGTGAAGCTTTCTTT.

This clonotype occurred many times. The genes are TRBV12-3 or TRBV12-4 and TRBJ1-1; no definite D call. V was cut by 3 bases and J by 11 bases, with 13 bases left in between. The CDR3 is 12 amino acids. The CDR3 coding sequence is TGTGCCAGCAGTTTGGGCCCGGCGGAGGCTTTCTTT. Translated, it gives CASSLGPAEAFF.

To note about this clonotype: An end of the junction differs from the germline gene, which may be a read error. V usage is TRBV30 and J usage is TRBJ2-1; D not resolved. Germline V gene lookup returns CDR1 GTSNPN and CDR2 SVGIG (reference sequence). The CDR3 consists of 16 residues. The CDR3 region has the DNA TGTGCCTGGCGTGTAGGCCCCCACAGAGGATACAATGAGCAGTTCTTC. Amino acid sequence: CAWRVGPHRGYNEQFF. Full variable domain (missing parts from reference TRBV30 and TRBJ2-1): SQTIHQWPATLVQPVGSPLSLECTVEGTSNPNLYWYRQAAGRGLQLLFYSVGIGQISSEVPQNLSASRPQDRQFILSSKKLLLSDSGFYLCAWRVGPHRGYNEQFFGPGTRLTVL.

This clonotype was observed at least ten times. Here the CDR3 DNA reads TGCAGCGTTGAGCCACAGGGGGAACAAGAGACCCAGTACTTC. As protein: CSVEPQGEQETQYF. This chain connects TRBV29-1 to TRBJ2-5; 8 nucleotides agree with TRBD1. Per germline, CDR1 SQVTM and CDR2 ANQGSEA. V gave up 3 bases and J gave up 2 bases; unmatched junction bases: 5. The CDR3 totals 14 residues. The full variable domain, its missing parts supplied by reference TRBV29-1 and TRBJ2-5, is SAVISQKPSRDICQRGTSLTIQCQVDSQVTMMFWYRQQPGQSLTLIATANQGSEATYESGFVIDKFPISRPNLTFSTLTVSNMSPEDSSIYLCSVEPQGEQETQYFGPGTRLLVL.

This clonotype came up many times. The chain joins TRBV7-9 to TRBJ1-1; TRBD1 is a possible D gene (6 bases). The CDR3 covers 14 residues. Germline V gene sequence: CDR1 SEHNR, CDR2 FQNEAQ (reference sequence). The V end lost 1 base, the J end lost 1 base, and 7 bases lay between the germline ends. The CDR3 coding sequence is TGTGCCAGCAGCTTAGTACAGGGGAACACTGAAGCTTTCTTT. Translating gives CASSLVQGNTEAFF.

This clonotype has ten or more counts. This chain connects TRBV7-6 to TRBJ2-3, with D possibly matching TRBD2 (7 bases). The CDR3 runs to 16 residues. The V and J ends lost 3 bases and 5 bases respectively, with 18 bases between them. The germline CDR1 and CDR2 sequences are SGHVS and FNYEAQ. This CDR3 reads CASSFGQGGGQDTQYF. CDR3 bases: TGTGCCAGCAGCTTCGGGCAGGGCGGGGGACAAGATACGCAGTATTTT.

This rearrangement joins TRBV7-9 to TRBJ2-1; D ambiguous. V gave up 6 bases and J gave up 6 bases, with 12 bases separating them. Germline V CDR1 and CDR2: SEHNR, FQNEAQ (reference sequence). There are 13 residues in the CDR3. The CDR3 here is CASSTGPSNEQFF. CDR3 coding DNA: TGTGCCAGCAGTACTGGACCGAGCAATGAGCAGTTCTTC.

This rearrangement joins TRBV6-5 to TRBJ2-5; 10 bases map to TRBD2. Germline-derived CDR1 and CDR2 are MNHEY and SVGAGI. V lost 7 bases, J lost 3 bases, and 2 bases stayed unmatched. The CDR3 runs 13 residues. The CDR3 is CASTLAGEETQYF. The CDR3 nucleotides read TGTGCCAGCACCCTAGCGGGAGAAGAGACCCAGTACTTC.

The chain employs TRBV27 and TRBJ2-5; TRBD2 matches 12 bases. Germline trimming cut 2 bases from V and 5 bases from J; bases unmatched to any gene: 12. The CDR3 contains 18 residues. Germline V gives CDR1 MNHEY, CDR2 SMNVEV (reference sequence). The CDR3 here is CASSLGTSSGGAHETQYF. The CDR3 bases are TGTGCCAGCAGTTTAGGAACCTCTAGCGGGGGGGCCCATGAGACCCAGTACTTC.

The chain uses TRBV14 and TRBJ1-2; D gene ambiguous. Between the trimmed V and J ends, which lost 1 base and 4 bases, there was a span of 7 bases. The CDR3 length is 13 residues. The germline gives CDR1 SGHDN, CDR2 FVKESK. The CDR3 DNA is TGTGCCAGCAGCCAAGTACAGCTCTATGGCTACACCTTC. Protein: CASSQVQLYGYTF.

The chain employs TRBV10-3 and TRBJ2-3, with D perhaps assigned TRBD1 or TRBD2 (8 bases each). Trimming pared 0 bases from V and 2 bases from J, leaving 18 bases between. From germline, CDR1 is ENHRY and CDR2 SYGVKD. This CDR3 has 18 amino acids. CDR3 protein: CAISESISGTGNTDTQYF. The CDR3 nucleotides read TGTGCCATCAGTGAGTCGATTAGCGGGACAGGAAACACAGATACGCAGTATTTT.